This TCR beta chain was captured by sequencing in a study of OX40 agonist ivuxolimab in advanced cancers. Background on the study: Patients were given ivuxolimab, an antibody that agonizes OX40 (CD134). Ivuxolimab, which patients received intravenously every 2 weeks, was dosed at 0.01 to 10 mg/kg. Those enrolled were approximately 83% male, with a mean age of roughly 62 years and ages from roughly 20 to 90.

Whole-study results and caveats: CD4+ and CD8+ T cells in blood underwent clonal expansion by week 6 at 0.1 to 3.0 mg/kg.

The method was immunoSEQ multiplex PCR; TCRdb's version includes in-frame clones alone and lacks a portion of them. In the table there are under 45,000 clones, around four fifths of which are singletons. This CDR3 is 15 amino acids long. The germline V gene has CDR1 KGHSH and CDR2 LQKENI. The V end was cut by 3 bases, the J end by 3 bases, with 14 bases between. As concerns this clone: Its antigen is currently unknown.

The chain links TRBV18 to TRBJ1-2, with D perhaps matching TRBD1 (6 bases). Sequencing was performed on CD4+ or CD8+ T cells sorted from blood, taken in a trial of the OX40 agonist ivuxolimab. This TCR derives from an adult with an advanced solid tumor such as melanoma, head and neck, liver or kidney cancer. The CDR3 here is CASSPYTGWDYGYTF. DNA of the CDR3: TGTGCCAGCTCACCGTATACAGGGTGGGACTATGGCTACACCTTC.